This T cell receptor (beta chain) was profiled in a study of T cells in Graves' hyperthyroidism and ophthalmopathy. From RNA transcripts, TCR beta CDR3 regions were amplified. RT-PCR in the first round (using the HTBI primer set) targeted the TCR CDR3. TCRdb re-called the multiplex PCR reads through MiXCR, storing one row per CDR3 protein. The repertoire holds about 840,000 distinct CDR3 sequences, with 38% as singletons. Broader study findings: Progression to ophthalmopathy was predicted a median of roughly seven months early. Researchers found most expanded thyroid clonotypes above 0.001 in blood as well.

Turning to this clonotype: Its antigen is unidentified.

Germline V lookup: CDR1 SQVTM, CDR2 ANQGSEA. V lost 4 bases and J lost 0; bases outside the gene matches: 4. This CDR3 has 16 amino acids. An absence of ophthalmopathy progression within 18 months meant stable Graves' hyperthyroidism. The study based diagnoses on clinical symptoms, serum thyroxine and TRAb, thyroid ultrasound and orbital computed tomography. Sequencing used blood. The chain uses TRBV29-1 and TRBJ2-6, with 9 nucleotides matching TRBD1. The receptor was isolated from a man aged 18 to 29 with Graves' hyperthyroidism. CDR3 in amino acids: CSVGKGQGSGANVLTF. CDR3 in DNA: TGCAGCGTTGGAAAGGGACAGGGCTCTGGGGCCAACGTCCTGACTTTC.